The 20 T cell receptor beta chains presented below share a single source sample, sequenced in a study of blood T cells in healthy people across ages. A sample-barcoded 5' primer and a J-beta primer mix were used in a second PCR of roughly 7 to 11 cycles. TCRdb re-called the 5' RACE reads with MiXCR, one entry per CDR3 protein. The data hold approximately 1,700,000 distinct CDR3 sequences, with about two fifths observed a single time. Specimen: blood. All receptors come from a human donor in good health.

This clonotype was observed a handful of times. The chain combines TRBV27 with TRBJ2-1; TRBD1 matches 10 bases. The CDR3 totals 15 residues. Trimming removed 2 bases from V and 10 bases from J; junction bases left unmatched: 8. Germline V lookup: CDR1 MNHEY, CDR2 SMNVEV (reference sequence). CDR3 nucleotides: TGTGCCAGCAGTTTAAGGACAGGGGGTTTGGAGGAGCAGTTCTTC. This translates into CASSLRTGGLEEQFF.

CDR3 protein: CASSLVSAGVEQYF. CDR3 DNA: TGTGCCAGCAGCTTAGTCTCTGCAGGGGTCGAGCAGTACTTC. J is TRBJ2-7 and V is TRBV7-2, with a possible D match to TRBD1 (6 bases). Looked up from germline, CDR1 is SGHTA and CDR2 is FQGNSA. V lost 1 base to trimming and J lost 6 bases, with 13 bases between them. The CDR3 has 14 residues.

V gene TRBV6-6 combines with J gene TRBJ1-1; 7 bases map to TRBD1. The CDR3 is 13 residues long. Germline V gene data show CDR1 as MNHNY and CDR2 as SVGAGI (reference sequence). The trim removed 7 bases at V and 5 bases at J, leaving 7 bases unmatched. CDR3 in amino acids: CASTNTGETEAFF. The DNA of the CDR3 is TGTGCCAGCACCAATACAGGGGAAACTGAAGCTTTCTTT.

In DNA form, the CDR3 reads TGTGCCAGCAGCAACCCCGGGGCAAACACTGAAGCTTTCTTT. This sequence encodes CASSNPGANTEAFF. The gene calls are TRBV6-5 and TRBJ1-1, with D perhaps TRBD1 (5 bases). The CDR3 length is 14 residues. V was trimmed by 6 bases and J by 2 bases, leaving 13 bases between them. Germline V gene lookup returns CDR1 MNHEY and CDR2 SVGAGI.

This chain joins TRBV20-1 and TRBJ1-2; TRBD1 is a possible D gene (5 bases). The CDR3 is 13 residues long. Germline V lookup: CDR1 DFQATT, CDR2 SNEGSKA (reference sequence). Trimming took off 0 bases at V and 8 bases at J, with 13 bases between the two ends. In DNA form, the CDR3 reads TGCAGTGCTAGAGATTTTAGGGGCGGCGGCTACACCTTC. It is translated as CSARDFRGGGYTF.

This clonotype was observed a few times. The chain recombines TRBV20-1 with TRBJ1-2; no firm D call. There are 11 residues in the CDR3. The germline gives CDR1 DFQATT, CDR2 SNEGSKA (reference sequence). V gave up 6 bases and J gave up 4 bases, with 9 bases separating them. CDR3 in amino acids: CSARLIYGYTF. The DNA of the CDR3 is TGCAGTGCCAGGCTTATCTATGGCTACACCTTC.

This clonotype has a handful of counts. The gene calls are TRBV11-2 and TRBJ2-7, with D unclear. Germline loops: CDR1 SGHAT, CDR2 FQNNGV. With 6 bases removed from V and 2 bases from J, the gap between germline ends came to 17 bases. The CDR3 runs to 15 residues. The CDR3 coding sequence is TGTGCCAGCAGGTTAACCCCAGAAGGTGCCTACGAGCAGTACTTC. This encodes CASRLTPEGAYEQYF.

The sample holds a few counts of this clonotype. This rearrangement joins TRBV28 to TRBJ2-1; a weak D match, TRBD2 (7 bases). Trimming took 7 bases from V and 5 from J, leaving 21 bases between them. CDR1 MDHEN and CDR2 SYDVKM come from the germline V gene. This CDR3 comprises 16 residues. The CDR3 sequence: CASTLVAGAYHNEQFF. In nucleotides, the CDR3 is TGTGCCAGCACCCTCGTGGCGGGGGCCTACCACAATGAGCAGTTCTTC. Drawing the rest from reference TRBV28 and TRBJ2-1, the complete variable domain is DVKVTQSSRYLVKRTGEKVFLECVQDMDHENMFWYRQDPGLGLRLIYFSYDVKMKEKGDIPEGYSVSREKKERFSLILESASTNQTSMYLCASTLVAGAYHNEQFFGPGTRLTVL.

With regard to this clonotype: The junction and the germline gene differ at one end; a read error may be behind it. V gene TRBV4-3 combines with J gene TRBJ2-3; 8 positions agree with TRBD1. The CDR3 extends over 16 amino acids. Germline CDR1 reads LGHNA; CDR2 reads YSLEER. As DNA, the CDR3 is TGCGTCAGCAGCCAAGATACCCAGGGGGCGGCAGATACGCAGTATTTT. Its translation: CVSSQDTQGAADTQYF.

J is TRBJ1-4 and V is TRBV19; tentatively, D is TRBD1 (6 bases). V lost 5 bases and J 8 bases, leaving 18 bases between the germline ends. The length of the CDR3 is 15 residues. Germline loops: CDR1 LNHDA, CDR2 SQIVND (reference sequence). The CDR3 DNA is TGTGCCAGTAGTCAGGATCGACAGGCGGGCGAAAAACTGTTTTTT. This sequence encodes CASSQDRQAGEKLFF.

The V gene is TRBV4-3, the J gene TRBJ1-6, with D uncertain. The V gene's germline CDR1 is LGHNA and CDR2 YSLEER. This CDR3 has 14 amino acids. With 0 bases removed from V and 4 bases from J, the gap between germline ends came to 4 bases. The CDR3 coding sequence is TGCGCCAGCAGCCAAGATCAGTATAATTCACCCCTCCACTTT. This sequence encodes CASSQDQYNSPLHF.

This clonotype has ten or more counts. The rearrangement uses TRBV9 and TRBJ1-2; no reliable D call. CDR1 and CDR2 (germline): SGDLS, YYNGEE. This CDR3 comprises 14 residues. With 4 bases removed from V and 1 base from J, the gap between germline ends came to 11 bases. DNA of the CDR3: TGTGCCAGCAGCCCCGGACGGCGTAACTATGGCTACACCTTC. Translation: CASSPGRRNYGYTF.

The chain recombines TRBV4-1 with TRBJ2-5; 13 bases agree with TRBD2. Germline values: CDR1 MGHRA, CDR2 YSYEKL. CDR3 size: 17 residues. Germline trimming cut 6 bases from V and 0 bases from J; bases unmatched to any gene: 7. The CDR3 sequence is CASSQLAGGLYQETQYF. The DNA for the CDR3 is TGCGCCAGCAGTCAACTAGCGGGGGGGCTGTACCAAGAGACCCAGTACTTC.

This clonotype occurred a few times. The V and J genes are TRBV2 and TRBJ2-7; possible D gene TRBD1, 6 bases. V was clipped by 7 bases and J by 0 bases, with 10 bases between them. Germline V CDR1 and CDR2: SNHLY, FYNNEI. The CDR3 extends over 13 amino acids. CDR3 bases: TGTGCCAGCAACAGGGTAAGCTCCTACGAGCAGTACTTC. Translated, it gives CASNRVSSYEQYF.

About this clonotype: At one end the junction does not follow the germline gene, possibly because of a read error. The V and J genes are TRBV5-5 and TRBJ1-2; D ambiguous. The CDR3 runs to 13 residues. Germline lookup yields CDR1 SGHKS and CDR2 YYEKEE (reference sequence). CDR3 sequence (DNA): TGTGCCAGCAGCTTGGCCGCCGGGTATGACTACACCTTC. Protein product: CASSLAAGYDYTF.

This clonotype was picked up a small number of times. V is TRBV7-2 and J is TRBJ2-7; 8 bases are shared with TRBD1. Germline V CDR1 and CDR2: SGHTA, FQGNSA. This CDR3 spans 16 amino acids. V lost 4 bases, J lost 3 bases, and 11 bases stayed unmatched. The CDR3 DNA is TGTGCCAGCAGCTCCTACCTGACAGGGGAAGGCTACGAGCAGTACTTC. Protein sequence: CASSSYLTGEGYEQYF.

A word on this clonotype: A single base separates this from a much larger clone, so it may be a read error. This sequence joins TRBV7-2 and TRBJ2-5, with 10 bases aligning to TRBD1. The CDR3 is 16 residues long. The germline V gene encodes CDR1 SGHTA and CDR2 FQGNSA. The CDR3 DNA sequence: TGTGCCGGCAGCAAGCTCGGGACAGGGGTACCAGAGACCCAGTACTTC. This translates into CAGSKLGTGVPETQYF.

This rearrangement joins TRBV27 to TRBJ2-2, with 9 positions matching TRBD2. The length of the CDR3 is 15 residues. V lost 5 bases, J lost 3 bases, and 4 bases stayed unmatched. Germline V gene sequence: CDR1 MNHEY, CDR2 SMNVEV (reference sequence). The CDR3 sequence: CASSGTSYDTGELFF. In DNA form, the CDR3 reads TGTGCCAGCAGTGGGACTAGCTACGACACCGGGGAGCTGTTTTTT.

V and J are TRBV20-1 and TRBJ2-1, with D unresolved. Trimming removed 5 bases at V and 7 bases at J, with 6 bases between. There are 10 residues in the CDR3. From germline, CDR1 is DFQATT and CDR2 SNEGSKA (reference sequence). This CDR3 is CSAPRNEQFF. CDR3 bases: TGCAGTGCTCCTAGAAATGAGCAGTTCTTC.

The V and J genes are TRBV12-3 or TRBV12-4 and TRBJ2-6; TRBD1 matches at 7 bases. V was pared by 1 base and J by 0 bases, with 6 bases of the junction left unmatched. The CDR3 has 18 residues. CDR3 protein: CASSLGGQAYSGANVLTF. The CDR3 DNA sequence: TGTGCCAGCAGTTTAGGAGGACAGGCCTACTCTGGGGCCAACGTCCTGACTTTC.